This T cell receptor beta chain was documented in a study of CD8 T cells in ankylosing spondylitis. This clonotype turned up a few times. TCRdb used MiXCR to reprocess the 5' RACE reads, holding one entry per CDR3 protein. The sample carries about 240,000 distinct CDR3 sequences, less than 10% recorded once. Germline CDR1 LNHNV, CDR2 YYDKDF (reference sequence). V lost 0 bases to trimming and J lost 2 bases, with 8 bases between them. The CDR3 length is 14 residues. Sequenced sample: blood, either unsorted or a sorted T cell fraction (not recorded which). The J gene is TRBJ2-7, the V gene TRBV15; D is possibly TRBD2 (6 bases). This clonotype was obtained from a male donor with ankylosing spondylitis or in good health (not recorded which). The CDR3 region is CATSRDSGTYEQYF. CDR3 DNA sequence: TGTGCCACCAGCAGAGATAGCGGAACCTACGAGCAGTACTTC.